The rows below give T cell receptor beta chains drawn from one sample of a study of blood T cell repertoires in COVID-19. The table came from immunoSEQ multiplex PCR; TCRdb's copy has only in-frame clones and leaves some out. The data show 250,000 to 350,000 clones, around 90% seen once. Input material: peripheral blood. The receptor source for this set is a woman in her 40s who had recovered from COVID-19. Both conserved end residues are part of each CDR3. The D gene is left open where the match is weak.

>TRBV3-1/TRBV3-2|14|TRBJ2-1|-
CASSQDSSDNEQFF
>TRBV6-4|14|TRBJ2-2|-
CASSDSPGAGELFF
>TRBV6-5|14|TRBJ1-1|TRBD1
CASSRQGMNTEAFF
>TRBV24-1|11|TRBJ2-5|-
CATSDEKTQYF
>TRBV2|11|TRBJ2-2|-
CASTGIGELFF
>TRBV19|15|TRBJ1-5|-
CASNTGGETNQPQHF
>TRBV5-4|15|TRBJ2-1|-
CASSLSSSSHNEQFF
>TRBV27|15|TRBJ2-2|-
CASSRYSANTGELFF
>TRBV5-1|15|TRBJ2-7|TRBD1
CASSSRGTGPYEQYF
>TRBV5-4|14|TRBJ2-7|TRBD2
CASSRRTSPYEQYF
>TRBV4-2|15|TRBJ2-7|TRBD2
CASSQDLAGDYEQYF
>TRBV10-1|15|TRBJ2-4|-
CASSERDLAKNIQYF
>TRBV6-5|12|TRBJ1-2|TRBD1
CASVDRQHGYTF
>TRBV28|18|TRBJ1-6|-
CASSFPKREPQVNSPLHF
>TRBV4-2|17|TRBJ2-3|-
CASSQDTLVGSTDTQYF
>TRBV5-4|15|TRBJ2-7|TRBD2
CASSLGREEWNEQYF
>TRBV10-2|17|TRBJ2-4|TRBD1
CASSESGTGAAKNIQYF